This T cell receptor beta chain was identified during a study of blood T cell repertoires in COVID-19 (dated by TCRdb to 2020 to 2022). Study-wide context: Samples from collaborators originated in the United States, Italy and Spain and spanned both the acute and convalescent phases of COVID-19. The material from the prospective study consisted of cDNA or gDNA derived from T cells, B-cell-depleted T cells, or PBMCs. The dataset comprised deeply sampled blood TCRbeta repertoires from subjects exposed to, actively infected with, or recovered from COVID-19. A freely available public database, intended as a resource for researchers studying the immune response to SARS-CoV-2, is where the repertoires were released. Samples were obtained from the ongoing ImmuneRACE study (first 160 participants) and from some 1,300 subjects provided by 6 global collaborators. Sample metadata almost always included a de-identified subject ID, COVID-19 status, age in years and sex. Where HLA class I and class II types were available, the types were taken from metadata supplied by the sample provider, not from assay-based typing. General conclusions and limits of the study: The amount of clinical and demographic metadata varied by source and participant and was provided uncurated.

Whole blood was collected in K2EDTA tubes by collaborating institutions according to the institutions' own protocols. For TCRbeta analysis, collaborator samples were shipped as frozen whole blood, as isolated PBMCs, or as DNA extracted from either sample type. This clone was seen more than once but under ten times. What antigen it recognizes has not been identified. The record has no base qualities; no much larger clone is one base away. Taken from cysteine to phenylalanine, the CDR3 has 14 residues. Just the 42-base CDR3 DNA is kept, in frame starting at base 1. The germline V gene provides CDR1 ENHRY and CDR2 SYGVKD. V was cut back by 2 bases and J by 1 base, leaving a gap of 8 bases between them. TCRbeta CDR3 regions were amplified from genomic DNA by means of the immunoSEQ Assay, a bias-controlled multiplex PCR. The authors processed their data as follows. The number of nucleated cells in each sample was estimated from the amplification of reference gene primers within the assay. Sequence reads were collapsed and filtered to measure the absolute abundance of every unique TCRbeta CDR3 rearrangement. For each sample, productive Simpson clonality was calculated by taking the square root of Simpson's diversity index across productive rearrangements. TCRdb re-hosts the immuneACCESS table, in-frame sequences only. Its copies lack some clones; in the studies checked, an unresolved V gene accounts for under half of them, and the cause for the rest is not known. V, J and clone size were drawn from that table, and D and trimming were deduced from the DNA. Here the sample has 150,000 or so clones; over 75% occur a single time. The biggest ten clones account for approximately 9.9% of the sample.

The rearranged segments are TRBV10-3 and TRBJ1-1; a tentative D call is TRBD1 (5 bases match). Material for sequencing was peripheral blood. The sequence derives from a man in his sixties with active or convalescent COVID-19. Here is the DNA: TGTGCCATCAGTGAGACGGACACGAACACTGAAGCTTTCTTT. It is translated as CAISETDTNTEAFF.